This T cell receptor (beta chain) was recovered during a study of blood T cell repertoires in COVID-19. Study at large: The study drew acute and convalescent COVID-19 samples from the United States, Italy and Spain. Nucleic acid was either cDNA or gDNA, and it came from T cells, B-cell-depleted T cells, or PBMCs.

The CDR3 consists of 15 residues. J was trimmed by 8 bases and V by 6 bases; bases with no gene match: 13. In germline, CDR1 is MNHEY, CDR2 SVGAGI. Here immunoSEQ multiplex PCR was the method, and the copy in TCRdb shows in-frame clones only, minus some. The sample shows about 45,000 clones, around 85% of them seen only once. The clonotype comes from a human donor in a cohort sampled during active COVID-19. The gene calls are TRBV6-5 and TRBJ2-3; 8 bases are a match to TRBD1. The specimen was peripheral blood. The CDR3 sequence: CASRPSGGPLGTQYF. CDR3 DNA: TGTGCCAGCAGGCCCTCAGGGGGCCCTCTTGGTACGCAGTATTTT.